Shown below are 26 T cell receptor beta chains from a single sample sequenced in a study of shared clonotypes between healthy human individuals. Libraries were prepared by immunoSEQ multiplex PCR; TCRdb keeps only in-frame clonotypes and omits some of them. The sample consists of more than 850,000 clones, around 82% of them appearing once. Input material: memory CD4+ T cells from PBMCs. This sample's subset: CD45RA-negative fraction. All receptors derive from a man in his late teens or twenties in good health. Some clones in this sample may be carry-over from other donors' samples.

V and J are TRBV20-1 and TRBJ1-2; D remains unclear. This CDR3 region has 10 residues. The V gene lost 7 bases and the J gene lost 6 bases, with 9 bases spanning the gap. Germline V CDR1 and CDR2: DFQATT, SNEGSKA (reference sequence). In DNA, the CDR3 is TGCAGTGTAGGGCAGGATGGCTACACCTTC. Encoded protein: CSVGQDGYTF.

The rearrangement links TRBV2 to TRBJ1-2; 9 nucleotides agree with TRBD1. The V and J ends lost 6 bases and 7 bases, in that order; junction bases with no gene match: 9. The germline V gene has CDR1 SNHLY and CDR2 FYNNEI. The CDR3 is made up of 14 amino acids. CDR3 region: CASRTGTGFAGYTF. The CDR3 coding sequence is TGTGCCAGCAGAACCGGGACAGGGTTTGCTGGCTACACCTTC.

The rearrangement uses TRBV9 and TRBJ2-1; 8 nucleotides agree with TRBD2. The junction had 7 bases not matched to a gene; V was cut back by 0 bases and J by 8 bases. There are 15 residues in the CDR3. CDR1 is SGDLS, CDR2 YYNGEE, per germline. The CDR3 protein is CASSVEGTRLDEQFF. The CDR3 DNA reads as TGTGCCAGCAGCGTAGAGGGGACTAGATTAGATGAGCAGTTCTTC.

The chain is built from TRBV2 and TRBJ2-1, with 9 nucleotides matching TRBD2. V gave up 5 bases and J gave up 15 bases; unmatched junction bases: 5. Germline CDR1 and CDR2: SNHLY and FYNNEI. This CDR3 contains 11 residues. The CDR3 DNA reads TGTGCCAGCAGTAGAGCGGGAGGAGGGTTCTTC. It encodes CASSRAGGGFF. Full variable domain (rest looked up from reference TRBV2 and TRBJ2-1): EPEVTQTPSHQVTQMGQEVILRCVPISNHLYFYWYRQILGQKVEFLVSFYNNEISEKSEIFDDQFSVERPDGSNFTLKIRSTKLEDSAMYFCASSRAGGGFFGPGTRLTVL.

This clone turned up a few times. V usage is TRBV5-1 and J usage is TRBJ2-7; TRBD2 aligns across 8 bases. The CDR3 spans 15 residues. Germline CDR1 reads SGHRS; CDR2 reads YFSETQ. V lost 4 bases to trimming and J lost 1 base; unmatched junction nucleotides: 7. The chain's CDR3 is CASSEAGTRSYEQYF. The CDR3 DNA sequence: TGCGCCAGCAGCGAGGCCGGGACTAGATCCTACGAGCAGTACTTC.

The chain employs TRBV4-2 and TRBJ2-7; D is ambiguous. The CDR3 is 16 amino acids. Trimming removed 0 bases at V and 0 bases at J, with 12 bases between. The germline V gene has CDR1 LGHNA and CDR2 YNFKEQ. DNA for the CDR3: TGTGCCAGCAGCCAAGAGGTACTTACCTTCTCCTACGAGCAGTACTTC. Its protein product is CASSQEVLTFSYEQYF.

On this clone itself: The junction differs from germline at one of its ends, possibly a read error. The chain is built from TRBV19 and TRBJ2-7, with no clear D. CDR1 and CDR2 from the germline V gene are LNHDA and SQIVND (reference sequence). The CDR3 length is 12 residues. Here the CDR3 DNA reads TGTGCCAGTAGTTCTCGTGGTTACGCGCAGTACTTC. Translation gives CASSSRGYAQYF.

The V gene is TRBV19, the J gene TRBJ2-7; D possibly corresponds to TRBD2 (6 bases). This CDR3 spans 14 amino acids. Germline loops: CDR1 LNHDA, CDR2 SQIVND (reference sequence). The germline V and J ends were trimmed by 7 bases and 4 bases, with 17 bases remaining between them. The DNA for the CDR3 is TGTGCCAGTACTAGGGGACGGGACTCTTACGAGCAGTACTTC. It is translated as CASTRGRDSYEQYF.

The genes are TRBV28 and TRBJ1-2; D remains unclear. Germline CDR1 and CDR2: MDHEN and SYDVKM. Deletions cut 3 bases from V and 7 bases from J, with 12 bases between. The CDR3 extends over 13 amino acids. The CDR3 sequence: CASSFPAVFGYTF. For the CDR3, the DNA is TGTGCCAGCAGTTTCCCGGCAGTCTTTGGCTACACCTTC.

The chain links TRBV4-2 to TRBJ2-7, with TRBD2 identical over 8 bases. V gave up 1 base and J gave up 4 bases; unmatched junction bases: 9. CDR3 length: 16 amino acids. CDR1 is LGHNA, CDR2 YNFKEQ, per germline. CDR3 coding DNA: TGTGCCAGCAGCCAAGGGGCAGCGGGAGACGTTTACGAGCAGTACTTC. This encodes CASSQGAAGDVYEQYF.

The chain has TRBV6-5 and TRBJ2-7; tentatively, D is TRBD2 (6 bases). V lost 6 bases and J lost 2, with 17 bases in between. Germline CDR1 and CDR2: MNHEY and SVGAGI. The CDR3 contains 15 residues. CDR3 region: CASSPGVAETYEQYF. CDR3 in DNA: TGTGCCAGCAGCCCCGGGGTAGCGGAAACCTACGAGCAGTACTTC.

The chain combines TRBV30 with TRBJ2-7, with 7 bases lining up with TRBD2. The CDR3 sequence is 14 residues long. V dropped 4 bases and J dropped 0; count of bases not matched to a gene: 6. CDR1 and CDR2 (germline): GTSNPN, SVGIG (reference sequence). The DNA for the CDR3 is TGTGCCTGGAAAAGCGGGGAATACTCCTACGAGCAGTACTTC. It yields the protein CAWKSGEYSYEQYF.

V is TRBV6-5 and J is TRBJ2-1, with 7 bases lining up with TRBD1. V dropped 6 bases and J dropped 6; count of bases not matched to a gene: 5. This CDR3 has 13 amino acids. CDR1 is MNHEY, CDR2 SVGAGI, per germline. This CDR3 is CASRMGQFNEQFF. The DNA for the CDR3 is TGTGCCAGCAGGATGGGACAGTTCAATGAGCAGTTCTTC.

This chain uses TRBV7-9 with TRBJ1-1; 8 bases agree with TRBD1. The CDR3 is made up of 13 amino acids. J lost 10 bases, V lost 5 bases, and 9 bases had no gene match. Germline CDR1 SEHNR, CDR2 FQNEAQ (reference sequence). The CDR3 reads CASSGDRGWGAFF. The CDR3 DNA reads as TGTGCCAGCAGCGGAGACAGGGGATGGGGAGCTTTCTTT. Based on the CDR3 plus reference TRBV7-9 and TRBJ1-1, the full variable domain is DTGVSQNPRHKITKRGQNVTFRCDPISEHNRLYWYRQTLGQGPEFLTYFQNEAQLEKSRLLSDRFSAERPKGSFSTLEIQRTEQGDSAMYLCASSGDRGWGAFFGQGTRLTVV.

The chain uses TRBV7-3 and TRBJ2-1; unclear D gene. The length of the CDR3 is 14 residues. Germline V gives CDR1 SGHTA, CDR2 FQGTGA. V dropped 2 bases and J dropped 4 bases, with 9 bases sitting between them. CDR3 bases: TGTGCCAGCAGCTTAGGCGCGGCGTACAATGAGCAGTTCTTC. As protein: CASSLGAAYNEQFF.

The chain couples TRBV7-8 to TRBJ2-7, with TRBD2 identical over 9 bases. This CDR3 spans 15 amino acids. V shed 1 base and J 9 bases; nucleotides not matched to a gene: 10. CDR1 and CDR2 (germline): SGHVS, FQNEAQ. The DNA for the CDR3 is TGTGCCAGCAGCTTAGAACTAGCGGGCGGATCGGGGCAGTACTTC. Amino acid sequence: CASSLELAGGSGQYF. Together with reference TRBV7-8 and TRBJ2-7, the CDR3 gives the full variable domain: GAGVSQSPRYKVAKRGQDVALRCDPISGHVSLFWYQQALGQGPEFLTYFQNEAQLDKSGLPSDRFFAERPEGSVSTLKIQRTQQEDSAVYLCASSLELAGGSGQYFGPGTRLTVT.

The gene calls are TRBV5-4 and TRBJ2-1; 9 bases agree with TRBD2. CDR3 size: 16 residues. Germline CDR1 and CDR2: SGHNT and YYREEE (reference sequence). The junction had 8 bases not matched to a gene; V was cut back by 2 bases and J by 5 bases. CDR3 coding DNA: TGTGCCAGCAGCTTACCCGGGACTAGCAGGGACAATGAGCAGTTCTTC. Translated: CASSLPGTSRDNEQFF.

This chain links TRBV6-1 with TRBJ1-1; D is uncertain. This CDR3 region has 15 residues. Germline lookup yields CDR1 MNHNS and CDR2 SASEGT. Deletions cut 6 bases from V and 0 bases from J, with 14 bases between. CDR3 coding DNA: TGTGCCAGCAGGGCAGGAACGGCCATGAACACTGAAGCTTTCTTT. This translates into CASRAGTAMNTEAFF.

Worth noting for this clone: This likely stems from a read error, as it lies one base from a far larger clone. Other nucleotide sequences in the sample specify the same CDR3. CDR3 amino acids: CAWSVRGNEQFF. CDR3 nucleotides: TGTGCCTGGAGTGTACGCGGGAACGAGCAGTTCTTC. V is TRBV30 and J is TRBJ2-1, with D perhaps TRBD2 (6 bases). Trimming cost V 0 bases and J 10 bases, with 10 bases left between them. Germline V lookup: CDR1 GTSNPN, CDR2 SVGIG (reference sequence). CDR3 length: 12 amino acids.

The chain joins TRBV11-2 to TRBJ2-3, with 8 bases lining up with TRBD1. The CDR3 runs to 16 residues. The germline CDR1 and CDR2 sequences are SGHAT and FQNNGV. With 4 bases clipped from V and 4 bases from J, the junction kept 10 bases outside the gene matches. The CDR3 reads CASSSRDRSRADTQYF. In DNA, the CDR3 is TGTGCCAGCAGCTCCCGGGACAGGTCGCGGGCAGATACGCAGTATTTT.

The genes are TRBV9 and TRBJ2-3; D is ambiguous. V lost 9 bases, J lost 0 bases, and 17 bases lay in between. The germline V gene has CDR1 SGDLS and CDR2 YYNGEE. There are 15 residues in the CDR3. The CDR3, as DNA: TGTGCCACGGACGGCCAGCAGTGGAGCACAGATACGCAGTATTTT. Amino acids: CATDGQQWSTDTQYF. The entire variable domain, with the rest obtained from reference TRBV9 and TRBJ2-3, is as follows: DSGVTQTPKHLITATGQRVTLRCSPRSGDLSVYWYQQSLDQGLQFLIQYYNGEERAKGNILERFSAQQFPDLHSELNLSSLELGDSALYFCATDGQQWSTDTQYFGPGTRLTVL.

This sequence joins TRBV5-1 and TRBJ2-1, with 7 bases fitting TRBD2. CDR3 length equals 13 residues. V lost 3 bases to trimming and J lost 6 bases; unmatched junction nucleotides: 3. Germline V lookup: CDR1 SGHRS, CDR2 YFSETQ. Here the CDR3 reads CASSSTSSNEQFF. The CDR3 region has the DNA TGCGCCAGCAGCTCGACTAGCTCCAATGAGCAGTTCTTC.

Regarding this clone: This sample also contains other DNA sequences that code for the same CDR3. The chain uses TRBV18 and TRBJ2-7; D is perhaps TRBD2 (6 bases). The CDR3 runs to 12 residues. The germline V and J ends were trimmed by 2 bases and 6 bases, with 8 bases remaining between them. Looked up from germline, CDR1 is KGHSH and CDR2 is LQKENI. CDR3 sequence: CASSPTGGEQYF. CDR3 nucleotide sequence: TGTGCCAGCTCACCAACCGGGGGCGAGCAGTACTTC.

This chain links TRBV18 with TRBJ1-5; tentatively, D is TRBD1 (5 bases). Germline V gene sequence: CDR1 KGHSH, CDR2 LQKENI. The length of the CDR3 is 13 residues. Trimming stripped 5 bases from V and 1 base from J, with 6 bases between. The CDR3 spells CASSEGSNQPQHF. The CDR3 bases are TGTGCCAGCTCAGAGGGGAGCAATCAGCCCCAGCATTTT. Filled out from reference TRBV18 and TRBJ1-5, the complete variable domain reads NAGVMQNPRHLVRRRGQEARLRCSPMKGHSHVYWYRQLPEEGLKFMVYLQKENIIDESGMPKERFSAEFPKEGPSILRIQQVVRGDSAAYFCASSEGSNQPQHFGDGTRLSIL.

This clone has a count of ten or more. This rearrangement joins TRBV27 to TRBJ2-7, with D unclear. Looked up from germline, CDR1 is MNHEY and CDR2 is SMNVEV (reference sequence). V was shortened by 6 bases and J by 0 bases, with 12 bases between the two germline ends. The CDR3 spans 14 residues. DNA of the CDR3: TGTGCCAGCAGAATAAATGCCTACTCCTACGAGCAGTACTTC. Protein sequence: CASRINAYSYEQYF.

V and J are TRBV27 and TRBJ2-5, with 11 bases identical to TRBD2. The CDR3 spans 18 residues. Germline V gene data show CDR1 as MNHEY and CDR2 as SMNVEV (reference sequence). J gave up 2 bases and V 5 bases, and 13 bases lay outside the gene matches. CDR3 sequence: CASSPWGLADMPQETQYF. For the CDR3, the DNA is TGTGCCAGCAGTCCATGGGGACTAGCGGATATGCCTCAAGAGACCCAGTACTTC.